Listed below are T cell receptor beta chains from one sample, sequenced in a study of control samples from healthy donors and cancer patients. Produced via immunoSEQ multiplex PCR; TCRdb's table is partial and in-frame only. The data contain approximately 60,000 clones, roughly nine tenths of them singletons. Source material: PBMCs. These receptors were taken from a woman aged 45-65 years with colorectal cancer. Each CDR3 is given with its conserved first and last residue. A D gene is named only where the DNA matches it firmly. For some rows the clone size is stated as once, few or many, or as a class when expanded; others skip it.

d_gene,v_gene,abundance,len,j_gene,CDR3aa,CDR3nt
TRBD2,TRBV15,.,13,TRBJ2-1,CATSTRGDNEQFF,TGTGCCACCAGCACCCGGGGGGACAATGAGCAGTTCTTC
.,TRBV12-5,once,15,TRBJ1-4,CASGLVLGGGEKLFF,TGTGCTAGTGGTTTGGTCCTCGGGGGGGGTGAAAAACTGTTTTTT
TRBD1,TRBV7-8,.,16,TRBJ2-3,CASSLRDRGSTDTQYF,TGTGCCAGCAGCTTAAGGGACAGGGGCAGCACAGATACGCAGTATTTT
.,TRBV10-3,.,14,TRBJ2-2,CATTDGVETGELFF,TGTGCCACCACAGACGGGGTGGAGACCGGGGAGCTGTTTTTT
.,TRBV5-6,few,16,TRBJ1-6,CASSFEGSSYNSPLHF,TGTGCCAGCAGCTTCGAGGGGAGCTCCTATAATTCACCCCTCCACTTT
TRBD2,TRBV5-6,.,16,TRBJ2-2,CASSLDIGTTTGELFF,TGTGCCAGCAGCTTGGATATAGGGACTACCACCGGGGAGCTGTTTTTT
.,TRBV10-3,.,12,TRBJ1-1,CAISESTAEAFF,TGTGCCATCAGTGAGTCGACGGCTGAAGCTTTCTTT
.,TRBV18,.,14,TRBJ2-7,CASSPPGRGYEQYF,TGTGCCAGCTCACCACCCGGCAGGGGTTACGAGCAGTACTTC
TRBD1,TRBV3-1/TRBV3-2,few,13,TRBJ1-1,CASRDDRATEAFF,TGTGCCAGCAGAGACGACAGGGCCACTGAAGCTTTCTTT
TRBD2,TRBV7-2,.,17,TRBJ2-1,CASSSIGTSGAGGEQFF,TGTGCCAGCAGCTCGATCGGGACTAGCGGGGCGGGGGGTGAGCAGTTCTTC
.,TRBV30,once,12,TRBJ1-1,CAWSVREGQAFF,TGTGCCTGGAGTGTACGGGAGGGTCAGGCTTTCTTT
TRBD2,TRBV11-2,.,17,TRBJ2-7,CASSLGPSGTTNYEQYF,TGTGCCAGCAGCTTGGGCCCGAGTGGGACTACCAACTACGAGCAGTACTTC
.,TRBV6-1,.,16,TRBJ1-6,CASSETEGRPNSPLHF,TGTGCCAGCAGTGAAACAGAGGGACGGCCTAATTCACCCCTCCACTTT
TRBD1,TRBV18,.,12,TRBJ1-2,CASSRTGDGYTF,TGTGCCAGCTCAAGGACAGGGGATGGCTACACCTTC
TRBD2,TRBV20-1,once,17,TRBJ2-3,CSASGREAGGIRDTQYF,TGCAGTGCTAGTGGGCGAGAAGCGGGGGGAATTCGGGATACGCAGTATTTT
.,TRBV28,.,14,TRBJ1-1,CASKGSGGITEAFF,TGTGCCAGCAAGGGGTCGGGGGGGATCACTGAAGCTTTCTTT
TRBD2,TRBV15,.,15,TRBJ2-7,CATSRSTSGSSEQYF,TGTGCCACCAGCAGGAGTACTAGCGGGAGTAGCGAGCAGTACTTC
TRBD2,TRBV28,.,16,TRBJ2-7,CASSGLAGGPAYEQYF,TGTGCCAGCAGCGGACTAGCGGGAGGGCCGGCCTACGAGCAGTACTTC
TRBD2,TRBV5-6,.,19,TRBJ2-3,CASSLWPSGRVIGTDTQYF,TGTGCCAGCAGCTTGTGGCCTAGCGGGAGGGTTATTGGGACAGATACGCAGTATTTT
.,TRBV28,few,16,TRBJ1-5,CASSSPGHLSNQPQHF,TGTGCCAGCAGTTCCCCGGGACATCTAAGCAATCAGCCCCAGCATTTT
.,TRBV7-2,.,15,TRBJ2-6,CASSRAIGGANVLTF,TGTGCCAGCAGCCGCGCAATAGGCGGGGCCAACGTCCTGACTTTC
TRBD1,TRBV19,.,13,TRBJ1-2,CASSIGTGYGYTF,TGTGCCAGTAGTATAGGGACAGGTTATGGCTACACCTTC
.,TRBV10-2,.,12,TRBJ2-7,CASSSQGWEQYF,TGCGCCAGCAGTTCACAGGGCTGGGAGCAGTACTTC
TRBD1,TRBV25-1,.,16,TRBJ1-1,CASSGGMTGGIHEAFF,TGTGCCAGCAGTGGAGGAATGACAGGGGGCATACATGAAGCTTTCTTT
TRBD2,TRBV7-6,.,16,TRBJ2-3,CASSLLSGSGADTQYF,TGTGCCAGCAGCTTACTGAGCGGGAGCGGGGCAGATACGCAGTATTTT
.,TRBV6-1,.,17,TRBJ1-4,CASSEDIGSPTNEKLFF,TGTGCCAGCAGTGAAGATATCGGCTCTCCAACTAATGAAAAACTGTTTTTT
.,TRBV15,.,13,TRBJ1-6,CATRAGRNSPLHF,TGTGCCACCAGGGCAGGCCGTAATTCACCCCTCCACTTT
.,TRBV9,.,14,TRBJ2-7,CASSVGLGAYEQYF,TGTGCCAGCAGCGTAGGTCTCGGCGCCTACGAGCAGTACTTC
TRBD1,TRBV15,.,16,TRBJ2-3,CATSRRQGAGSDTQYF,TGTGCCACCAGCAGGAGGCAGGGGGCTGGTTCAGATACGCAGTATTTT
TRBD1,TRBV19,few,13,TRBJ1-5,CASSVGGYQPQHF,TGTGCCAGTAGTGTAGGGGGCTATCAGCCCCAGCATTTT
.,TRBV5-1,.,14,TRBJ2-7,CASRNRANSYEQYF,TGCGCCAGCCGCAACAGGGCCAACTCCTACGAGCAGTACTTC
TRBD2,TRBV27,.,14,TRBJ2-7,CASRRQRLASEQYF,TGTGCCAGCAGAAGACAGCGACTAGCTAGCGAGCAGTACTTC
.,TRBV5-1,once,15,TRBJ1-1,CASSPGWGRGTEAFF,TGCGCCAGCAGCCCTGGATGGGGGCGCGGCACTGAAGCTTTCTTT
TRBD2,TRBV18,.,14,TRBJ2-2,CASREAGNTGELFF,TGTGCCAGCCGGGAGGCCGGGAACACCGGGGAGCTGTTTTTT
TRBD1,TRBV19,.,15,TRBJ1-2,CASSGTAATNYGYTF,TGTGCCAGTAGCGGGACAGCAGCCACTAACTATGGCTACACCTTC
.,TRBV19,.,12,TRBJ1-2,CASSVGVDGYTF,TGTGCCAGTAGTGTGGGGGTGGATGGCTACACCTTC
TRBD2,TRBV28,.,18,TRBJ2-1,CASSLPPLAGVAYNEQFF,TGTGCCAGCAGTTTACCCCCACTAGCGGGAGTGGCCTACAATGAGCAGTTCTTC
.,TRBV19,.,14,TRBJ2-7,CASSIEATGTEQYF,TGTGCCAGTAGTATAGAGGCGACCGGGACTGAGCAGTACTTC
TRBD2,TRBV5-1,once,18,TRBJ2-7,CASSYSGTSGSTPPEQYF,TGCGCCAGCAGCTACTCCGGGACTAGCGGGAGCACTCCCCCCGAGCAGTACTTC
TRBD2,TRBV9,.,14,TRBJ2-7,CASSVASGTYEQYF,TGTGCCAGCAGCGTAGCTAGCGGAACCTACGAGCAGTACTTC
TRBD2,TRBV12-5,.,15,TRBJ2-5,CASGLGTSGQETQYF,TGTGCTAGTGGTTTGGGGACTAGCGGCCAAGAGACCCAGTACTTC
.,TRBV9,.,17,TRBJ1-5,CASSVGGDPVVGQPQHF,TGTGCCAGCAGCGTAGGGGGGGACCCAGTGGTGGGTCAGCCCCAGCATTTT
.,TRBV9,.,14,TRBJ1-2,CASSVLLGSYGYTF,TGTGCCAGCAGCGTTCTGCTGGGGTCCTATGGCTACACCTTC
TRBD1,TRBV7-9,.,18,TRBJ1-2,CASSPLPGTGARGYGYTF,TGTGCCAGCAGCCCACTTCCCGGGACAGGGGCCCGCGGCTATGGCTACACCTTC
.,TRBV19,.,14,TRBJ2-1,CASSIVLEYNEQFF,TGTGCCAGTAGTATAGTGTTGGAATACAATGAACAGTTCTTC
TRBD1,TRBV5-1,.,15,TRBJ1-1,CASSPPNRGPTEAFF,TGCGCCAGCAGCCCACCGAACAGGGGCCCCACTGAAGCTTTCTTT
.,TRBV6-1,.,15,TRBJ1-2,CASSEGNRATYGYTF,TGTGCCAGCAGTGAAGGGAACAGGGCTACCTATGGCTACACCTTC
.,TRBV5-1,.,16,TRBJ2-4,CASSSHRELAKNIQYF,TGCGCCAGCAGCTCGCACAGGGAACTAGCCAAAAACATTCAGTACTTC
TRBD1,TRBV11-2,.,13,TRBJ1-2,CASSLDVTGGYTF,TGTGCCAGCAGCTTAGATGTGACAGGGGGCTACACCTTC
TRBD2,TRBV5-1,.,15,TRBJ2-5,CASSLEWGGQETQYF,TGCGCCAGCAGCTTGGAATGGGGGGGGCAAGAGACCCAGTACTTC
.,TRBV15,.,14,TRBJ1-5,CATKPGRSNQPQHF,TGTGCCACCAAGCCGGGCAGAAGCAATCAGCCCCAGCATTTT
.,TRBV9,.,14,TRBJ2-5,CASSPQGSKETQYF,TGTGCCAGCAGCCCCCAGGGGAGTAAAGAGACCCAGTACTTC
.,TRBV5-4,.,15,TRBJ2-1,CASSQPGLTYNEQFF,TGTGCCAGCAGCCAACCGGGACTTACCTACAATGAGCAGTTCTTC
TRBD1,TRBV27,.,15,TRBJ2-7,CASSGAGTGEGEQYF,TGTGCCAGCAGCGGGGCGGGGACAGGTGAGGGTGAGCAGTACTTC
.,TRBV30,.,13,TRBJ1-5,CAWTDYSGQPQHF,TGTGCCTGGACGGACTATTCTGGACAGCCCCAGCATTTT
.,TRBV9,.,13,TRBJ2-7,CASSVSVSDEQYF,TGTGCCAGCAGCGTATCGGTAAGCGACGAGCAGTACTTC
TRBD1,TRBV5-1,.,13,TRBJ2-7,CASSLEVDRGRYF,TGCGCCAGCAGCTTGGAAGTGGACAGGGGCAGGTACTTC
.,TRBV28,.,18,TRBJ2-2,CASSLVRARRRDTGELFF,TGTGCCAGCAGTTTGGTTCGGGCGAGGCGGCGGGACACCGGGGAGCTGTTTTTT
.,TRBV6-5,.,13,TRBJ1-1,CASSSTGVSEAFF,TGTGCCAGCAGTTCCACCGGCGTCTCTGAAGCTTTCTTT